This TCR beta chain was found in a study of CD8 T cells in Susac syndrome. Study-level points and caveats: The study conceded that relatively few individuals underwent its TCR sequencing and HLA analysis.

Of note for this clonotype: Antigen: not known.

Staining for CD27 and CD45RA defined the memory subsets used in TEMRA sorting. TEMRA cells were FACS-enriched and CD8+ and CD4+ T cells negatively isolated. Random hexamers primed reverse transcription of about 0.5 to 1 ug RNA. Across 54 Vbeta and 13 Jbeta, TCR beta CDR3 was amplified with immunoSEQ multiplex PCR. From the immunoSEQ multiplex PCR reads, TCRdb called clonotypes with MiXCR, one entry per CDR3 protein. Of under 2,500 distinct CDR3 sequences listed, under 75% are singletons. Germline V gene data show CDR1 as SEHNR and CDR2 as FQNEAQ (reference sequence). This CDR3 has 19 residues. V gave up 5 bases and J gave up 0 bases, with 26 bases separating them.

The chain links TRBV7-9 to TRBJ2-7, with D perhaps TRBD2 (6 bases). The TCR was taken from a human donor with Susac syndrome. Sequencing used CD8+ TEMRA cells from PBMCs. Sample subset: FACS-sorted terminally differentiated effector memory CD8+ T cells re-expressing CD45RA (CD8+ TEMRA). The CDR3 nucleotides are TGTGCCAGCAGCAAAATAGGCGGGCGCGGGGTCCAGAGCTCCTACGAGCAGTACTTC. This codes for CASSKIGGRGVQSSYEQYF.